This TCR beta chain is drawn from a study of shared T cell receptors in the human thymus. V dropped 0 bases and J dropped 2 bases, with 11 bases sitting between them. The length of the CDR3 is 15 residues. Looked up from germline, CDR1 is SGHDT and CDR2 is YYEEEE. Method: immunoSEQ multiplex PCR; TCRdb's copy keeps in-frame clones and lacks some. The sample yields hundreds of thousands of clones, approximately 80% seen once. This clone has more than one count but fewer than ten. The same data also went into a second study, on human thymus T cells. Per that study: Thymic repertoires of unrelated individuals were reported in related research to overlap highly.

Input material: thymocytes. The clonotype originates from a boy under two years old with a congenital heart defect. V gene TRBV5-6 combines with J gene TRBJ1-1, with D perhaps matching TRBD1 (6 bases). The CDR3 reads CASSLVWGGNTEAFF. As DNA, the CDR3 is TGTGCCAGCAGCTTGGTATGGGGGGGCAACACTGAAGCTTTCTTT.